This TCR beta chain was captured in a study of radiotherapy plus CTLA-4 blockade in lung cancer. The count of this clone is one. The antigen is unknown. V gave up 6 bases and J gave up 15 bases, with 18 bases separating them. Germline CDR1 is SNHLY and CDR2 is FYNNEI. The CDR3 contains 12 residues. Clones were read by immunoSEQ multiplex PCR, and TCRdb kept only the in-frame ones, dropping some. The sample shows roughly 59,000 clones, roughly 76% of them seen only once. General study findings and limits: Blood-borne expansion of tumor-derived TCR clones followed radiotherapy plus ipilimumab.

The source was peripheral blood, collected from a patient treated with radiotherapy plus ipilimumab. The TCR originated in a human donor with non-small cell lung cancer whose response to radiotherapy plus ipilimumab could not be evaluated. The chain links TRBV2 to TRBJ2-1; D possibly corresponds to TRBD2 (5 bases). Written as DNA, the CDR3 is TGTGCCAGCAGGACCTCTGAGCGGAACGTGTTCTTC. The encoded protein is CASRTSERNVFF.